This T cell receptor beta chain was obtained from a study of T-cell memory formation after mild COVID-19. For the study at large: Clusters of TCRs were largely donor specific. General study points: Clones that contracted from day 15 to 85 had balanced CD4/CD8; later expanders were CD4+ biased.

CDR3 length: 16 residues. Germline CDR1 reads SGHTA; CDR2 reads FQGTGA. The ends were cut back, 5 bases at V and 5 bases at J, with 20 bases in the middle. This clonotype appeared a few times. Its antigen is still unknown. From 5'RACE with constant-segment primers came TCR alpha and TCR beta cDNA libraries that carried sample barcodes and UMIs. MiXCR, run by TCRdb on the 5' RACE reads, gives a single entry per CDR3 protein. This sample has 410,000 or so distinct CDR3 sequences, with around 22% found just once. Material: PBMCs or a T cell subset sorted from them (not recorded which). The rearrangement links TRBV7-3 to TRBJ2-3; a weak D match, TRBD2 (5 bases). The source is an adult woman who had mild COVID-19 (a few samples of this study predate the infection). Cell type and time point are not known. This chain's CDR3 is CASSRDGIAMGDTQYF. The CDR3 DNA reads TGTGCCAGCAGCCGCGACGGGATAGCAATGGGAGATACGCAGTATTTT. Supplemented by reference TRBV7-3 and TRBJ2-3, the full variable domain reads GAGVSQTPSNKVTEKGKYVELRCDPISGHTALYWYRQSLGQGPEFLIYFQGTGAADDSGLPNDRFFAVRPEGSVSTLKIQRTERGDSAVYLCASSRDGIAMGDTQYFGPGTRLTVL.